This paragraph reports one T cell receptor (beta chain). The antigen remains undetermined. The data derive from a study of cytomegalovirus exposure and HLA in healthy donors. In the study overall: The Caucasian-associated ancestry cluster held around 81% of some 420 genotyped donors. Broader study findings: TCR beta chains associated with HLA were, in a later analysis, more clonally expanded than equally common others.

Primers included in the PCR were 60 Vbeta and 13 Jbeta primers. Sequenced by immunoSEQ multiplex PCR; TCRdb stores in-frame clones only, minus some. The sample records approximately 150,000 clones, about 80% being singletons. There are 13 residues in the CDR3. The V and J ends lost 5 bases and 6 bases respectively, with 15 bases between them. Looked up from germline, CDR1 is SQVTM and CDR2 is ANQGSEA. The V call is TRBV29-1, the J call TRBJ2-3; a weak D match, TRBD2 (5 bases). This TCR derives from a woman aged 40 to 50 in good health and CMV-seronegative. The sample was PBMCs. The CDR3, as DNA: TGCAGCGTTTTTGAAGGGTGGAGGGATACGCAGTATTTT. Its protein is CSVFEGWRDTQYF.